This TCR beta chain derives from a study of blood T cell repertoires in COVID-19. For the study at large: Samples came from the United States, Italy and Spain, spanning acute and convalescent COVID-19. T cells, B-cell-depleted T cells, or PBMCs supplied cDNA or gDNA.

In the original workflow: Scientists estimated how many nucleated cells there were by amplifying reference gene primers. Data came from immunoSEQ multiplex PCR; TCRdb stores just in-frame clones and leaves some out. From that table come the V and J calls and clone size; the DNA was used to work out D and trimming. The sample shows around 140,000 clones, over 70% of them seen only once. The CDR3 consists of 16 residues. The sample taken for sequencing was peripheral blood. This chain uses TRBV21-1 with TRBJ2-7; whether TRBD1, the table's D call, matches the DNA was not checked. TRBV21-1 represents a pseudogene. This receptor was taken from a man aged 50-60 years who had recovered from COVID-19. CDR3 sequence: CASSKEVRQDSYEQYF. The DNA for the CDR3 is TGTGCCAGCAGCAAAGAGGTCAGGCAAGACTCCTACGAGCAGTACTTC.